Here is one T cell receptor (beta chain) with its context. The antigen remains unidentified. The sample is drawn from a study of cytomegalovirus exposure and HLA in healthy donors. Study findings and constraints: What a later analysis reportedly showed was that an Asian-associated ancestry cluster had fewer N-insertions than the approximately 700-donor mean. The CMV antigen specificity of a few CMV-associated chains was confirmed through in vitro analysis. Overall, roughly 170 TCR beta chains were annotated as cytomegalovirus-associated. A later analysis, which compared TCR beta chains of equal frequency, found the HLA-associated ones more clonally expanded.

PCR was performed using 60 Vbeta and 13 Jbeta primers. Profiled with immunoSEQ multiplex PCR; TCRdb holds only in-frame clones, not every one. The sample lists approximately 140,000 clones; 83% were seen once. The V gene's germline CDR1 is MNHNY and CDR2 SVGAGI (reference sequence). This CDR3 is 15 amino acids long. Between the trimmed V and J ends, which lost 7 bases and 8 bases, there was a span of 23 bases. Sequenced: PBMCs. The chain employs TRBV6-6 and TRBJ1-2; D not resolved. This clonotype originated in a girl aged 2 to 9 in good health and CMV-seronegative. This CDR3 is CASTLRVGSASGYTF. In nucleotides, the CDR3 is TGTGCCAGCACCCTGAGGGTAGGGTCGGCGTCGGGCTACACCTTC.